These 17 T cell receptor beta chains share one sample of origin, sequenced in a study of T cells in Graves' hyperthyroidism and ophthalmopathy (dated 2019 in TCRdb). The method was multiplex PCR. Sequencer: Illumina HiSeq 2000. The TCR beta CDR3 regions were amplified from RNA transcripts. For the first round of RT-PCR on the TCR CDR3, the HTBI primer set was used together with the Qiagen OneStep RT-PCR kit. The raw public reads went through TCRdb reprocessing: fastp at Q25, MiXCR clone calling, in-frame beta chains kept. CDR3 protein duplicates are merged, each entry listing the most common genes and DNA. This sample has some 490,000 distinct CDR3 sequences in its table, and approximately 23% of those were observed once. The ten largest clones capture approximately 54% of the sample. Material for sequencing was blood. Receptors originate from a woman aged 65 to 85 with Graves' ophthalmopathy.

This clonotype was found a few times. The CDR3 nucleotides read TGCGCCAGCAGCTTGGAGGGGACTAGCGGAGGAGGGGCGCAGTATTTT. Translated, it gives CASSLEGTSGGGAQYF. The chain combines TRBV5-1 with TRBJ2-3, with 11 bases aligning to TRBD2. The CDR3 length is 16 residues. With 0 bases clipped from V and 10 bases from J, the junction kept 10 bases outside the gene matches. The germline V gene has CDR1 SGHRS and CDR2 YFSETQ.

This clonotype was observed a few times. The chain is built from TRBV12-3 or TRBV12-4 and TRBJ2-1; 7 bases are a match to TRBD1. V trimming: 5 bases; J trimming: 1 base; junction bases outside the gene matches: 8. This CDR3 has 16 residues. The CDR3 sequence: CASSPLGGQSYNEQFF. CDR3 DNA sequence: TGTGCCAGCAGTCCATTAGGGGGCCAGTCCTACAATGAGCAGTTCTTC.

This clonotype has a handful of counts. This chain connects TRBV7-2 to TRBJ1-2; TRBD1 matches at 7 bases. CDR1 SGHTA and CDR2 FQGNSA come from the germline V gene. The trim removed 5 bases at V and 6 bases at J, leaving 24 bases unmatched. The CDR3 totals 19 residues. The CDR3 DNA reads as TGTGCCAGCAGCCCTACGTACCCAGGGACAGCCTCGTTTGCGGATGGCTACACCTTC. Its protein product is CASSPTYPGTASFADGYTF.

This clonotype has only a few counts. The chain employs TRBV9 and TRBJ2-1; D unclear. This CDR3 spans 15 amino acids. Germline loops: CDR1 SGDLS, CDR2 YYNGEE. V was cut by 3 bases and J by 0 bases, with 10 bases left in between. CDR3 in DNA: TGTGCCAGCAGCGCATCTACCACCTCCTACAATGAGCAGTTCTTC. Residues: CASSASTTSYNEQFF.

This clonotype was detected only a few times. The chain is built from TRBV7-8 and TRBJ2-3; perhaps TRBD1 as D (6 bases). This CDR3 spans 13 amino acids. The V gene lost 5 bases and the J gene lost 5 bases, with 11 bases spanning the gap. CDR1 and CDR2 from the germline V gene are SGHVS and FQNEAQ. CDR3 sequence: CASSPNRVDTQYF. In DNA form, the CDR3 reads TGTGCCAGCAGCCCTAACAGGGTAGATACGCAGTATTTT.

V and J are TRBV3-1 and TRBJ2-1; D is possibly TRBD2 (6 bases). CDR1 LGHDT and CDR2 YNNKEL come from the germline V gene (reference sequence). V shed 4 bases and J shed 7 bases, with 14 bases lying between them. This CDR3 comprises 14 residues. CDR3 nucleotides: TGTGCCAGCAGCCTCCCTTCCGCGGGGAATGAGCAGTTCTTC. Amino acid sequence: CASSLPSAGNEQFF.

This clonotype has only a few counts. This rearrangement joins TRBV6-2 or TRBV6-3 to TRBJ2-1, with TRBD2 matching 14 bases. CDR1 and CDR2 from the germline V gene are MNHEY and SVGEGT. The V segment lost 0 bases and the J segment 3 bases; nucleotides outside the gene matches: 4. The CDR3 extends over 18 amino acids. CDR3 nucleotides: TGTGCCAGCAGTTACTCCCAGGGACTAGCGGGAGTCTACAATGAGCAGTTCTTC. Protein product: CASSYSQGLAGVYNEQFF.

V usage is TRBV5-1 and J usage is TRBJ2-4; D unresolved. CDR1 and CDR2 (germline): SGHRS, YFSETQ. The V gene lost 6 bases and the J gene lost 0 bases, with 16 bases spanning the gap. This CDR3 is 16 amino acids long. As DNA, the CDR3 is TGCGCCAGCACCCCGAACCCCACGACAGCCAAAAACATTCAGTACTTC. It specifies CASTPNPTTAKNIQYF.

This clonotype was recorded a few times. V is TRBV14 and J is TRBJ2-3, with 7 bases fitting TRBD2. V lost 6 bases, J lost 0 bases, and 9 bases stayed unmatched. This CDR3 contains 16 residues. In germline, CDR1 is SGHDN, CDR2 FVKESK. Here the CDR3 DNA reads TGTGCCAGCAGTCCCGGTAGGCGGGAGAGCACAGATACGCAGTATTTT. Its translation: CASSPGRRESTDTQYF.

The chain uses TRBV5-1 and TRBJ2-3; D might be TRBD2 (7 bases). Germline CDR1 and CDR2: SGHRS and YFSETQ. The V end was cut by 0 bases, the J end by 0 bases, with 11 bases between. The CDR3 runs to 16 residues. The CDR3 protein is CASSLGRGGSTDTQYF. CDR3 sequence (DNA): TGCGCCAGCAGCTTGGGGCGCGGGGGCAGCACAGATACGCAGTATTTT.

V and J are TRBV6-2 or TRBV6-3 and TRBJ2-5; D is unclear. CDR1 is MNHEY, CDR2 SVGEGT, per germline. V lost 9 bases and J 3 bases, leaving 14 bases between the germline ends. The CDR3 runs 13 residues. The CDR3 here is CASGRRNEETQYF. For the CDR3, the DNA is TGTGCCAGTGGACGGAGAAACGAAGAGACCCAGTACTTC.

As to this clonotype: A much more abundant neighbour one base away suggests this may be a read error. The chain is built from TRBV2 and TRBJ2-1, with D tentatively TRBD2 (6 bases). V dropped 5 bases and J dropped 0 bases, with 14 bases sitting between them. The CDR3 totals 16 residues. The germline gives CDR1 SNHLY, CDR2 FYNNEI. CDR3 loop: CASSPEGGFSYNEQFF. For the CDR3, the DNA is TGTGCCAGCAGTCCGGAGGGCGGCTTCTCCTACAATGAGCAGTTCTTC.

This clonotype was seen many times. The chain recombines TRBV7-8 with TRBJ2-5, with D possibly TRBD2 on 6 matching bases. Germline V gene data show CDR1 as SGHVS and CDR2 as FQNEAQ. The CDR3 extends over 12 amino acids. Trimming removed 5 bases at V and 5 bases at J, with 9 bases between. The CDR3 bases are TGTGCCAGCAGCCCAGGGACTGAGACCCAGTACTTC. This sequence encodes CASSPGTETQYF.

The chain couples TRBV20-1 to TRBJ2-7; 14 bases line up with TRBD2. Germline V gene data show CDR1 as DFQATT and CDR2 as SNEGSKA (reference sequence). After removal of 6 bases from V and 6 bases from J, the junction contained 4 bases not matched to a gene. CDR3 length equals 13 residues. The CDR3, as DNA: TGCAGTGCCAGACTAGCGGGAGGGCGCGAGCAGTACTTC. It is translated as CSARLAGGREQYF.

In its sample, this clonotype was seen many times. The chain joins TRBV7-2 to TRBJ2-7; 9 nucleotides line up with TRBD2. This CDR3 is built from 17 residues. V shed 5 bases, J shed 2 bases, and the junction held 13 bases outside the gene matches. Germline V gene sequence: CDR1 SGHTA, CDR2 FQGNSA. The CDR3: CASSGSAGGLAPYEQYF. CDR3 sequence (DNA): TGTGCCAGCAGCGGGAGCGCGGGGGGACTAGCTCCCTACGAGCAGTACTTC.

The chain is built from TRBV7-9 and TRBJ2-5, with TRBD2 matching over 12 bases. After removal of 5 bases from V and 0 bases from J, the junction contained 1 base not matched to a gene. Per germline, CDR1 SEHNR and CDR2 FQNEAQ (reference sequence). This CDR3 has 15 residues. The CDR3 protein is CASSRTSGNQETQYF. CDR3 bases: TGTGCCAGCAGCCGGACTAGCGGGAACCAAGAGACCCAGTACTTC.

This clonotype was detected many times. CDR3 sequence reads: CASSLTRGAFF. The CDR3 nucleotides read TGTGCCAGCAGCTTGACTCGTGGGGCTTTCTTT. The rearrangement joins TRBV7-2 to TRBJ1-1, with no clear D. The V end lost 3 bases, the J end lost 11 bases, and 10 bases lay between the germline ends. The germline gives CDR1 SGHTA, CDR2 FQGNSA. CDR3 length: 11 residues. Variable domain in full (rest from reference TRBV7-2 and TRBJ1-1): GAGVSQSPSNKVTEKGKDVELRCDPISGHTALYWYRQSLGQGLEFLIYFQGNSAPDKSGLPSDRFSAERTGGSVSTLTIQRTQQEDSAVYLCASSLTRGAFFGQGTRLTVV.